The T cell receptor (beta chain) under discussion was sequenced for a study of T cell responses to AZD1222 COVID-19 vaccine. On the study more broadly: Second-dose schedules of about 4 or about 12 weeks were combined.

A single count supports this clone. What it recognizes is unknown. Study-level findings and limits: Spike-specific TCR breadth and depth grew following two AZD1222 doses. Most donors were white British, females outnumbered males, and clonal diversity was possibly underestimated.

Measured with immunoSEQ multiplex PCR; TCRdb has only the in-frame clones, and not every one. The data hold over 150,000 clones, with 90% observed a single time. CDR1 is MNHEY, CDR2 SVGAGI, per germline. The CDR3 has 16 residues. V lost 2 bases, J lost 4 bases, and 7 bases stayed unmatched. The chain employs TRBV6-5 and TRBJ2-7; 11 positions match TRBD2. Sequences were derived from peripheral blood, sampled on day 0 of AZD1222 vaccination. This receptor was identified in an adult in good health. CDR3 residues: CASSYIAGGIQYEQYF. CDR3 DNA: TGTGCCAGCAGTTACATAGCGGGGGGGATTCAGTACGAGCAGTACTTC.